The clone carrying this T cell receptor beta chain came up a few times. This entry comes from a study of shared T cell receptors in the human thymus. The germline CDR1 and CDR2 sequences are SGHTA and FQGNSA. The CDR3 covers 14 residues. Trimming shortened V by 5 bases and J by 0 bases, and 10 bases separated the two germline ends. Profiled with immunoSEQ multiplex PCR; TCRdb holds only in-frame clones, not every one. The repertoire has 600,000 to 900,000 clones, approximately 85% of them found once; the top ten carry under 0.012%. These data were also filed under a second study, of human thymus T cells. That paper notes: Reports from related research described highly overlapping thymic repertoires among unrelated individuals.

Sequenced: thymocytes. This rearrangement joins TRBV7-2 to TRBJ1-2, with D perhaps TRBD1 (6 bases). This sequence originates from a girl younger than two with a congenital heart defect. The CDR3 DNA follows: TGTGCCAGCAGCGCACAGGGCCCTAACTATGGCTACACCTTC. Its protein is CASSAQGPNYGYTF.